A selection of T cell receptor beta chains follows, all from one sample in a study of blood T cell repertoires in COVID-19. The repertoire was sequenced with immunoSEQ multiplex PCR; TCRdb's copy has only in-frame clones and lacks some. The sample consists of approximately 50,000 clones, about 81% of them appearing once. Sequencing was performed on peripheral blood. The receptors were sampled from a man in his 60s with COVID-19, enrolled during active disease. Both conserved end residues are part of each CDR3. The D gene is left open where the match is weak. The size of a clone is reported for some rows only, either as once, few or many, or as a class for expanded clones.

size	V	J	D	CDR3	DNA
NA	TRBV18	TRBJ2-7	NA	CASSPPGGEQYF	TGTGCCAGCTCACCACCAGGGGGCGAGCAGTACTTC
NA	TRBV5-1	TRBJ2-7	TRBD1	CASRLAPTGTYEQYF	TGCGCCAGCAGATTAGCCCCGACAGGGACCTACGAGCAGTACTTC
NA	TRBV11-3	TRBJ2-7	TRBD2	CASSQRVAGPPYEQYF	TGTGCCAGCAGCCAGAGGGTAGCGGGCCCTCCCTACGAGCAGTACTTC
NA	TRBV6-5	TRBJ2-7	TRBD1	CASRLTRDRGAQF	TGTGCCAGCAGGCTAACAAGGGACAGGGGGGCTCAGTTC
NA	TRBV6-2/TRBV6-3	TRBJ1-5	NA	CASSFDAKRGPQHF	TGTGCCAGCAGTTTCGATGCAAAAAGAGGGCCCCAGCATTTT
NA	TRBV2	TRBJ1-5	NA	CASSDMREVDQPQHF	TGTGCCAGCAGTGACATGAGGGAGGTCGATCAGCCCCAGCATTTT
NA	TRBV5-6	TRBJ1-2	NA	CASSVPGGSDYGYTF	TGTGCCAGCAGCGTCCCGGGGGGCTCGGACTATGGCTACACCTTC
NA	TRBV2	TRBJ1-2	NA	CASSEAGLKSGYTF	TGTGCCAGCAGTGAAGCCGGGTTGAAGTCGGGCTACACCTTC
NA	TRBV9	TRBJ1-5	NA	CASSPGGWGNQPQHF	TGTGCCAGCAGCCCTGGGGGGTGGGGCAATCAGCCCCAGCATTTT
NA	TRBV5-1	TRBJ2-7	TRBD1	CASSAGQGTYEQYF	TGCGCCAGCAGCGCGGGACAGGGGACCTACGAGCAGTACTTC
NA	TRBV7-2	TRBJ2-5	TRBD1	CASSSGQDIQETQYF	TGTGCCAGCAGCTCCGGACAGGACATCCAAGAGACCCAGTACTTC
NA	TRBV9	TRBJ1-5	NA	CASSQTGGPNQPQHF	TGTGCCAGCAGCCAAACCGGAGGGCCCAATCAGCCCCAGCATTTT
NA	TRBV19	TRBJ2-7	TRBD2	CATAGVSYEQYF	TGTGCCACCGCGGGGGTCTCGTACGAGCAGTACTTC
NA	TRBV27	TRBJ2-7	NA	CASSRAWRRTYEQYF	TGTGCCAGCAGTCGGGCTTGGAGGAGGACCTACGAGCAGTACTTC
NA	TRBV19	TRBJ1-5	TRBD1	CASSRRQGLNQPQHF	TGTGCCAGTAGTAGGAGACAGGGACTCAATCAGCCCCAGCATTTT
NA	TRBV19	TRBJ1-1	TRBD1	CASSMPGQGARYTEAFF	TGTGCCAGTAGCATGCCGGGACAGGGGGCGCGGTATACTGAAGCTTTCTTT
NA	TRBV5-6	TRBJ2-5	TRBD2	CASSLLIGGLGETQYF	TGTGCCAGCAGCTTGCTAATTGGGGGACTAGGGGAGACCCAGTACTTC
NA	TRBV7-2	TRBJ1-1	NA	CASTQRQPHTEAFF	TGTGCCAGCACCCAGAGACAGCCTCACACTGAAGCTTTCTTT
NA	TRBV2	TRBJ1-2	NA	CASFGGRANYGYTF	TGTGCCAGCTTTGGGGGCAGGGCCAACTATGGCTACACCTTC
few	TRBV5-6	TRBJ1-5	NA	CASSGAGFGNQPQHF	TGTGCCAGCAGCGGGGCAGGGTTCGGCAATCAGCCCCAGCATTTT
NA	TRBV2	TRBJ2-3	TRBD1	CASLKGAFTDTQYF	TGTGCCAGCCTCAAGGGGGCCTTCACAGATACGCAGTATTTT
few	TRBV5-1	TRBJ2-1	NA	CASQGPGNEQFF	TGCGCCAGCCAGGGCCCTGGAAATGAGCAGTTCTTC
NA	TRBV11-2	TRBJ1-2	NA	CASSSHYGYTF	TGTGCCAGCAGCTCCCATTATGGCTACACCTTC
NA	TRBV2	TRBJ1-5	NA	CASSVLPGEGWGPQHF	TGTGCCAGCAGTGTACTACCGGGGGAAGGTTGGGGGCCCCAGCATTTT
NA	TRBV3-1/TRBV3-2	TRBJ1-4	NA	CASSQGRAPTNEKLFF	TGTGCCAGCAGCCAGGGCAGGGCCCCAACTAATGAAAAACTGTTTTTT
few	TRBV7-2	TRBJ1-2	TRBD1	CASSPRTGDYGYTF	TGTGCCAGCAGCCCTCGGACAGGGGACTATGGCTACACCTTC
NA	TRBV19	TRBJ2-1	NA	CASSIDLPSSEQFF	TGTGCCAGTAGTATAGATCTTCCTAGTAGTGAGCAGTTCTTC
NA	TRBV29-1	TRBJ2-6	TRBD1	CSVGAGQGVSGANVLTF	TGCAGCGTGGGGGCCGGACAGGGGGTCTCTGGGGCCAACGTCCTGACTTTC
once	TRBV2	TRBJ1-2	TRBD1	CASTPGTDYGYTF	TGTGCCAGCACCCCCGGGACAGACTATGGCTACACCTTC
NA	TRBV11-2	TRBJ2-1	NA	CASSVPYNEQFF	TGTGCCAGCAGCGTCCCTTACAATGAGCAGTTCTTC
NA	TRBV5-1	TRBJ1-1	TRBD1	CASSSGQGNTEAFF	TGCGCCAGCAGCTCGGGACAGGGGAACACTGAAGCTTTCTTT
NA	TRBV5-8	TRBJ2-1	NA	CASSLPNEQFF	TGTGCCAGCAGCTTGCCAAATGAGCAGTTCTTC
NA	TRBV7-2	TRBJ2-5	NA	CASSFGEGWTTQETQYF	TGTGCCAGCAGCTTTGGCGAAGGGTGGACAACCCAAGAGACCCAGTACTTC
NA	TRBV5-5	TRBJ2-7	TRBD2	CASSLAGGAYEQYF	TGTGCCAGCAGCTTGGCGGGAGGGGCCTACGAGCAGTACTTC
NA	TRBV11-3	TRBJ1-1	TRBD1	CASSPGTGKRNTEAFF	TGTGCCAGCAGCCCCGGGACAGGGAAGAGAAACACTGAAGCTTTCTTT
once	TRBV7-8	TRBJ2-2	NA	CASHSRNTGELFF	TGTGCCAGCCATAGCCGGAACACCGGGGAGCTGTTTTTT
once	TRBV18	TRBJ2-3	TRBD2	CASSPPGGRAVDTQYF	TGTGCCAGCTCACCACCGGGCGGGAGGGCCGTAGATACGCAGTATTTT
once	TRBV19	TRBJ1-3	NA	CASSIGQLSGNTIYF	TGTGCCAGTAGTATTGGGCAGCTCTCTGGAAACACCATATATTTT
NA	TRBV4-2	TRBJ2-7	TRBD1	CASSHWPGQTSYEQYF	TGTGCCAGCAGCCATTGGCCGGGACAGACCTCCTACGAGCAGTACTTC
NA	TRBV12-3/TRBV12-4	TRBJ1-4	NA	CASSLATNEKLFF	TGTGCCAGCAGTTTGGCTACTAATGAAAAACTGTTTTTT
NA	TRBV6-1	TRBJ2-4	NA	CASSEGALAKNIQYF	TGTGCCAGCAGTGAGGGCGCTCTAGCCAAAAACATTCAGTACTTC